This paragraph covers one TCR beta chain sequence. Its target is not known. The assay was immunoSEQ multiplex PCR, and TCRdb's table has in-frame clones only and misses some. The table lists 210,000 or so clones, roughly 94% of them singletons, with around 1.7% in the top ten. The sample is drawn from a study of T cell responses to AZD1222 COVID-19 vaccine. Study conclusions and caveats: Donors were largely white British and mainly female; clonal diversity was possibly underestimated.

V was pared by 0 bases and J by 4 bases, with 8 bases of the junction left unmatched. The germline V gene encodes CDR1 MGHRA and CDR2 YSYEKL. The CDR3 runs to 16 residues. The sequence was collected from an adult who received the MenACWY meningococcal vaccine as a control. This specimen consisted of peripheral blood, obtained 28 days after the second dose of the MenACWY control vaccine. V usage is TRBV4-1 and J usage is TRBJ2-7; 8 bases align to TRBD1. Here the CDR3 reads CASSQDRGTGGYEQYF. CDR3 DNA sequence: TGCGCCAGCAGCCAAGATCGCGGTACAGGGGGGTACGAGCAGTACTTC.